This T cell receptor beta chain derives from a study of CD8 T cell repertoires and HIV-1 epitope variants (dated by TCRdb to the early 2020s). Study-wide context: T cells were stimulated in separate culture wells with each of twenty-five peptides representing autologous and known Gag and Nef epitope variants. The control conditions were a CMV, EBV and flu peptide pool, the Ebola AY9 epitope as a negative control, and a well with no peptide. The epitopes tested were three Gag epitope families plus Nef HW9 and YT9. Using the EasySep Human T Cell Enrichment Kit, T cells were enriched and then co-cultured with an equal number of autologous T cell-negative cells acting as antigen-presenting cells. For around 10 days the cultures were kept in IMDM with gentamicin, and on days 3 and 7 half of the media was changed with IL-2, IL-7 and IL-15 added. An aliquot of 1M T cells was saved as an uncultured baseline condition, separate from the roughly 80 T cell cultures. A total of more than 80 T cell cultures were run, with each culture condition done in triplicate except for one peptide, which was done in duplicate.

The EasySep Human CD8+ T Cell Enrichment Kit was used on day 10 to isolate CD8+ T cells from every culture. To note about this clone: Its antigen specificity is not known. No per-base quality is available; no much larger clone lies one base away.

General conclusions and limits of the study: Roughly five clonotypes recognized the Nef KF9 family and one clonotype recognized the HW9 family, while no responses to the TAALDMSHF plasma variant were seen. The assay identified only TCR beta chains and indicated proliferation in response to antigen, without indicating T cell function or cytokine profile. Of the nine antigen-specific TCR beta clonotypes identified, six appeared cross-reactive for autologous or known escape epitope variants.

CDR1 MNHNY and CDR2 SVGAGI were looked up in the germline V gene (reference sequence). Relative to germline, V is 2 bases shorter and J is 6 bases shorter, with 14 bases between their ends. From the cysteine up to the phenylalanine, the CDR3 has a length of 14 residues. Only the CDR3 DNA is retained, 42 bases long and in frame from the first base. Sequencing of TCR beta CDR3 regions was done on the immunoSEQ platform at survey depth. The QIAamp DNA micro kit was used to extract genomic DNA from every cultured and uncultured CD8+ T cell population. Per the source publication's procedure: Samples with fewer than 5,000 productive reads were excluded, which removed about 6% of the 75 HIV peptide-stimulated cultures. A MANAFEST web app trimmed sequences to CDR3 and removed nonproductive sequences, CDR3s under 5 amino acids, and those not starting C or ending F/W. Antigen-specific clonotypes had to expand in at least 2 of 3 replicates versus no-peptide control at FDR 0.01, only within one epitope family. A frequency at least fivefold higher than in wells stimulated with peptides from other epitope families was additionally required for specific clonotypes. What TCRdb holds here is the immuneACCESS table cut down to in-frame rearrangements. Part of the clones is not present; checked against another copy, under half of the missing clones reflect an unresolved V gene, and the others are unexplained. V and J calls and clone size are as listed in that table; D and trimming were resolved from the DNA. This sample is represented by about 4,900 clones; roughly three fifths of them were singletons. The ten largest clones capture roughly 43% of the sample.

This chain joins TRBV6-6 to TRBJ2-7; no D gene call is confident. Sequencing was performed on cultured CD8+ T cells derived from PBMCs. This TCR derives from a male donor with HIV. This receptor has the CDR3 CASSYGTAPIEQYF. The bases are TGTGCCAGCAGTTACGGAACCGCCCCGATCGAGCAGTACTTC.